The 12 T cell receptor beta chains reported below all come from one sample, sequenced in a study of cytomegalovirus exposure and HLA in healthy donors. The PCR ran on 60 Vbeta and 13 Jbeta primers. The assay was immunoSEQ multiplex PCR, and TCRdb's table has in-frame clones only and misses some. This table has 65,000 to 95,000 clones, around 78% appearing once. Sequencing was done on a sample of PBMCs. These receptors all stem from a male donor in good health and CMV-seropositive.

The rearrangement uses TRBV29-1 and TRBJ2-7; D is unclear. The CDR3 spans 12 residues. Germline V CDR1 and CDR2: SQVTM, ANQGSEA. The germline V and J ends were trimmed by 6 bases and 4 bases, with 13 bases remaining between them. The CDR3 sequence is CSVVLRHYEQYF. The CDR3 DNA reads TGCAGCGTGGTACTCCGACATTACGAGCAGTACTTC.

The count of this clone is one. This chain connects TRBV7-6 to TRBJ2-1; D gene ambiguous. Germline CDR1 is SGHVS and CDR2 is FNYEAQ. This CDR3 region has 15 residues. V lost 5 bases and J 8 bases, leaving 19 bases between the germline ends. The CDR3 sequence: CASSLRGAIGDEQFF. CDR3 nucleotides: TGTGCCAGCAGCCTCAGAGGAGCCATAGGAGATGAGCAGTTCTTC.

As for this clone: The germline gene is not matched at one end of the junction; a read error may be the cause. Other DNA sequences in this specimen translate into the identical CDR3. The rearrangement uses TRBV7-9 and TRBJ1-2; tentatively, D is TRBD1 (6 bases). Germline V gene lookup returns CDR1 SEHNR and CDR2 FQNEAQ (reference sequence). The CDR3 runs 14 residues. CDR3 nucleotide sequence: TGTGCCAGCAGTTTAGGGGGAGGAACGGGTGGCTACACCTTC. As protein: CASSLGGGTGGYTF.

The V gene is TRBV5-6, the J gene TRBJ1-2, with D possibly TRBD1 on 5 matching bases. Germline CDR1 and CDR2: SGHDT and YYEEEE. This CDR3 is built from 12 residues. V was trimmed by 0 bases and J by 7 bases, leaving 7 bases between them. CDR3 protein: CASSLDGAGYTF. DNA for the CDR3: TGTGCCAGCAGCTTGGATGGGGCTGGCTACACCTTC.

The rearrangement joins TRBV7-3 to TRBJ1-1; 9 bases agree with TRBD1. Trimming removed 5 bases from V and 4 bases from J; junction bases left unmatched: 14. The CDR3 spans 17 residues. Germline-derived CDR1 and CDR2 are SGHTA and FQGTGA. CDR3 protein: CASSNTGQGTSSTEAFF. The CDR3, as DNA: TGTGCCAGCAGCAATACGGGACAGGGAACGTCAAGCACTGAAGCTTTCTTT.

This clone was recorded once. The CDR3 protein is CASSPGTGELFF. In nucleotides, the CDR3 is TGTGCCAGTAGTCCTGGTACCGGGGAGCTGTTTTTT. The genes are TRBV7-2 and TRBJ2-2; no clear D. This CDR3 is built from 12 residues. Trimming stripped 9 bases from V and 5 bases from J, with 10 bases between. Per the germline V gene, CDR1 is SGHTA and CDR2 is FQGNSA.

The genes are TRBV28 and TRBJ1-2, with 7 bases that match TRBD1. Germline CDR1 is MDHEN and CDR2 is SYDVKM. Losses at the gene ends were 10 bases for V and 0 bases for J; bases not matched to a gene: 8. The length of the CDR3 is 14 residues. For the CDR3, the DNA is TGTGCCACGACAGGGAGGTTGCCTAACTATGGCTACACCTTC. This sequence encodes CATTGRLPNYGYTF.

J is TRBJ1-2 and V is TRBV30; no reliable D call. This CDR3 is 11 amino acids long. Per germline, CDR1 GTSNPN and CDR2 SVGIG (reference sequence). Trimming removed 2 bases from V and 4 bases from J, with 5 bases in between. DNA for the CDR3: TGTGCCTGGAGTTCCATCTATGGCTACACCTTC. This codes for CAWSSIYGYTF. Based on the CDR3 plus reference TRBV30 and TRBJ1-2, the full variable domain is SQTIHQWPATLVQPVGSPLSLECTVEGTSNPNLYWYRQAAGRGLQLLFYSVGIGQISSEVPQNLSASRPQDRQFILSSKKLLLSDSGFYLCAWSSIYGYTFGSGTRLTVV.

The chain couples TRBV5-4 to TRBJ2-7; TRBD2 aligns across 12 bases. Germline CDR1 SGHNT, CDR2 YYREEE (reference sequence). Germline trimming cut 4 bases from V and 2 bases from J; bases unmatched to any gene: 7. CDR3 size: 16 residues. CDR3 in DNA: TGTGCCAGCAGCATCTCTAGCGGGAGGGTTACCTACGAGCAGTACTTC. Translating it yields CASSISSGRVTYEQYF.

The chain joins TRBV5-1 to TRBJ1-1; 7 bases fit TRBD1. CDR3 length: 15 residues. The ends lost 0 bases at V and 4 bases at J; junction bases unmatched: 6. Germline CDR1 and CDR2: SGHRS and YFSETQ. CDR3 in amino acids: CASSLETGAGTEAFF. DNA of the CDR3: TGCGCCAGCAGCTTGGAAACAGGGGCGGGCACTGAAGCTTTCTTT.

The CDR3, as DNA: TGTGCCAGAGATCAGGGGGGAAGGTACGAGCAGTACTTC. Translation: CARDQGGRYEQYF. The gene calls are TRBV7-3 and TRBJ2-7, with a weak D call TRBD1 (7 bases). Trimming stripped 9 bases from V and 4 bases from J, with 16 bases between. The germline gives CDR1 SGHTA, CDR2 FQGTGA. The CDR3 consists of 13 residues.

V usage is TRBV28 and J usage is TRBJ2-7, with D tentatively TRBD1 (6 bases). The V and J ends lost 4 bases and 2 bases respectively, with 15 bases between them. In germline, CDR1 is MDHEN, CDR2 SYDVKM. The CDR3 totals 15 residues. CDR3 in DNA: TGTGCCAGCAGTTCTTGGACAGAGGGCGCCTACGAGCAGTACTTC. Residues: CASSSWTEGAYEQYF.